A selection of T cell receptor beta chains follows, all from one sample in a study of brain T cells in children with intractable seizures. Libraries were prepared by immunoSEQ multiplex PCR; TCRdb keeps only in-frame clonotypes and omits some of them. Counted here are 110,000 or so clones, roughly 94% occurring once; the ten biggest clones make up 3.8%. The sequenced sample was peripheral blood, obtained at surgery. The receptor source for this set is a boy less than two years old with hemimegalencephaly and intractable seizures. The CDR3 runs from the conserved cysteine through the conserved F or W. A D gene is named only where the DNA matches it firmly. Some rows have no size entry. The others give once, few or many, or a class for an expanded clone.

>TRBV5-1|TRBD2|TRBJ2-5|once
TGCGCCAGCAGCTACGGGAGCGGGGTCCGAGAGACCCAGTACTTC
CASSYGSGVRETQYF
>TRBV10-3|TRBD2|TRBJ2-1|-
TGTGCCACGACTAGCGGAGTCTACAATGAGCAGTTCTTC
CATTSGVYNEQFF
>TRBV7-2|TRBD1|TRBJ2-1|-
TGTGCCAGCAGCTTAGCCGGACAGGTATACTTCAATGAGCAGTTCTTC
CASSLAGQVYFNEQFF
>TRBV6-5|-|TRBJ2-7|-
TGTGCCAGCAGCATCCGCAGGCACGCGCGGGAGCAGTACTTC
CASSIRRHAREQYF
>TRBV7-3|TRBD1|TRBJ1-1|-
TGTGCCAGCAGCCTCCGGGACAGGGGGTACACTGAAGCTTTCTTT
CASSLRDRGYTEAFF
>TRBV4-3|-|TRBJ2-3|-
TGCGCCAGCAGCCAAGATCAGTGGGGAACAGATACGCAGTATTTT
CASSQDQWGTDTQYF
>TRBV5-1|-|TRBJ2-3|-
TGCGCCAGCAGCCAAACCGGGCCCCACCCCACAGATACGCAGTATTTT
CASSQTGPHPTDTQYF
>TRBV27|TRBD2|TRBJ2-1|-
TGTGCCAGCAGTACACTAGCGGGAGCTTACAATGAGCAGTTCTTC
CASSTLAGAYNEQFF
>TRBV5-1|-|TRBJ2-1|-
TGCGCCAGCAGCTTGGCCGATGAGCAGTTCTTC
CASSLADEQFF
>TRBV11-2|-|TRBJ2-3|-
TGTGCCAGCAGCTTAGACGGTGTGGTGGGTACGCAGTATTTT
CASSLDGVVGTQYF
>TRBV20-1|-|TRBJ1-2|-
TGCAGTGCCAGGAGTTACGGCTACACCTTC
CSARSYGYTF
>TRBV15|-|TRBJ2-7|-
TGTGCCACCAGCCCGGACCCGGGAACAATTTACGAGCAGTACTTC
CATSPDPGTIYEQYF
>TRBV7-6|TRBD2|TRBJ2-7|-
TGTGCCAGCAGCCTACTAGCGGGAGACCCCCACGAGCAGTACTTC
CASSLLAGDPHEQYF
>TRBV4-3|-|TRBJ1-6|-
TGCGCCAGCAGCCAAGACCACAGTAGCTCCTATAATTCACCCCTCCACTTT
CASSQDHSSSYNSPLHF
>TRBV10-3|-|TRBJ2-5|-
TGTGCCATCACCCGGGGACTCCGGGAGACCCAGTACTTC
CAITRGLRETQYF
>TRBV7-3|-|TRBJ2-7|few
TGTGCCAGCAGCTTACGGGACACCTACGAGCAGTACTTC
CASSLRDTYEQYF
>TRBV2|TRBD2|TRBJ2-1|-
TGTGCCAGCAGTGAAGGCGGGAGGGCCAATGAGCAGTTCTTC
CASSEGGRANEQFF
>TRBV6-4|-|TRBJ2-1|-
TGTGCCAGCAGCAAGACTGGAAGCTCCTACAATGAGCAGTTCTTC
CASSKTGSSYNEQFF
>TRBV28|-|TRBJ1-5|-
TGTGCCAGCAGTTTAAGAACAGGCCGCAATCAGCCCCAGCATTTT
CASSLRTGRNQPQHF
>TRBV18|TRBD1|TRBJ1-5|-
TGTGCCAGCTCACCCGACGGGACAGCCATTGGAACCCAGCATTTT
CASSPDGTAIGTQHF
>TRBV5-6|TRBD1|TRBJ2-7|-
TGTGCCAGCAGCTTGGGGACAGGGACCTACGAGCAGTACTTC
CASSLGTGTYEQYF
>TRBV2|-|TRBJ2-3|once
TGTGCCAGCAGTGATTGGGGCGGGCCCGGTACAGATACGCAGTATTTT
CASSDWGGPGTDTQYF
>TRBV12-5|-|TRBJ2-3|-
TGTGCTAGTGGTTCCCGGGGCAGCACAGATACGCAGTATTTT
CASGSRGSTDTQYF
>TRBV19|-|TRBJ1-5|-
TGTGCCAGTACCCTGGGGAGGGGGAGCAATCAGCCCCAGCATTTT
CASTLGRGSNQPQHF
>TRBV19|-|TRBJ2-7|-
TGTGCCAGTAGTATAAGCGGTAGCAGGTACGAGCAGTACTTC
CASSISGSRYEQYF
>TRBV7-9|-|TRBJ2-1|-
TGTGCCAGCAGCTTAGAGGTGGGAGTTCACAATGAGCAGTTCTTC
CASSLEVGVHNEQFF
>TRBV10-2|TRBD2|TRBJ2-1|-
TGCGCCAGCAGAGCCTCGGGGGGGAATGAGCAGTTCTTC
CASRASGGNEQFF
>TRBV7-8|-|TRBJ2-7|once
TGTGCCAGCAGCTTAGGGTCAACGGACTACGAGCAGTACTTC
CASSLGSTDYEQYF
>TRBV6-1|-|TRBJ1-4|-
TGTGCCAGCAGTGAAGTGCGGGGGCATAATGAAAAACTGTTTTTT
CASSEVRGHNEKLFF
>TRBV7-3|-|TRBJ1-1|-
TGTGCCAGCAGCTTACGGGGATCAGGCACTGAAGCTTTCTTT
CASSLRGSGTEAFF
>TRBV27|-|TRBJ1-5|-
TGTGCCAGCAGTTTTTCCTCTTACGCATGGCCCCAGCATTTT
CASSFSSYAWPQHF
>TRBV28|-|TRBJ1-2|-
TGTGCCAGCAGTTTAAGCTTCCGGGCTGGCTACACCTTC
CASSLSFRAGYTF
>TRBV5-6|-|TRBJ1-1|-
TGTGCCAGCAGCTTGGCCCAGGACACTGAAGCTTTCTTT
CASSLAQDTEAFF
>TRBV3-1/TRBV3-2|-|TRBJ2-7|-
TGTGCCAGCAGCCAAGGGAGCGGCTCCTACGAGCAGTACTTC
CASSQGSGSYEQYF
>TRBV4-3|-|TRBJ2-3|-
TGCGCCAGCAGCCAGGATAGGGAAGCAGGCACAGATACGCAGTATTTT
CASSQDREAGTDTQYF
>TRBV5-1|-|TRBJ2-7|-
TGCGCCAGCAGCTTTTCGGACAGACAATACGAGCAGTACTTC
CASSFSDRQYEQYF
>TRBV4-1|-|TRBJ2-7|-
TGCGCCAGCAGCCAAGATTCTCTCCTTGAACACCCAACCTACGAGCAGTACTTC
CASSQDSLLEHPTYEQYF
>TRBV23-1|-|TRBJ1-6|-
TGCGCCAGCAGACCGGGACTCTGGAGCTCCTATAATTCACCCCTCCACTTT
CASRPGLWSSYNSPLHF
>TRBV6-5|-|TRBJ1-1|-
TGTGCCAGCAGATTACGGAGTGTGGGGAAGACTGAAGCTTTCTTT
CASRLRSVGKTEAFF